This entry lists 8 T cell receptor beta chains sequenced from one sample in a study of control samples from healthy donors and cancer patients. Data came from immunoSEQ multiplex PCR; TCRdb stores just in-frame clones and leaves some out. This sample has about 150,000 clones, with about 91% found just once. The sequencing sample was made of blood. The receptors derive from a young man in good health.

The rearrangement joins TRBV13 to TRBJ2-7, with D possibly being TRBD1 or TRBD2 (5 bases each). Trimming removed 3 bases from V and 2 bases from J, with 11 bases in between. Germline CDR1 and CDR2: PRHDT and FYEKMQ (reference sequence). The CDR3 spans 14 residues. The CDR3 reads CASSFRDAAYEQYF. CDR3 nucleotides: TGTGCCAGCAGCTTCCGGGACGCAGCCTACGAGCAGTACTTC.

The chain employs TRBV6-5 and TRBJ2-4; possible D gene TRBD1, 5 bases. In germline, CDR1 is MNHEY, CDR2 SVGAGI. Trimming took 6 bases from V and 7 from J, leaving 16 bases between them. The CDR3 extends over 14 amino acids. CDR3 sequence (DNA): TGTGCCAGCAGCGGACAAGGAAAGGGGAACATTCAGTACTTC. Amino acid sequence: CASSGQGKGNIQYF.

The chain joins TRBV25-1 to TRBJ2-1; 11 bases are shared with TRBD2. This CDR3 is built from 16 residues. Unmatched junction bases numbered 8, after V lost 1 base and J lost 9 bases. Germline V gene lookup returns CDR1 MGHDK and CDR2 SYGVNS. CDR3 residues: CASSESRASGGSEQFF. In DNA form, the CDR3 reads TGTGCCAGCAGTGAATCTCGGGCTAGCGGGGGGAGTGAGCAGTTCTTC.

CDR3 sequence (DNA): TGCAGCGCCAGCGCTGAAGCTTTCTTT. As protein: CSASAEAFF. This rearrangement joins TRBV29-1 to TRBJ1-1, with D unclear. This CDR3 spans 9 amino acids. The germline V gene has CDR1 SQVTM and CDR2 ANQGSEA. The germline V and J ends were trimmed by 7 bases and 6 bases, with 6 bases remaining between them.

The chain employs TRBV29-1 and TRBJ2-1, with 12 bases fitting TRBD2. Germline CDR1 reads SQVTM; CDR2 reads ANQGSEA. The V and J ends lost 6 bases and 6 bases, in that order; junction bases with no gene match: 6. This CDR3 is built from 14 residues. CDR3 in amino acids: CSVLGLAGINEQFF. Written as DNA, the CDR3 is TGCAGCGTCCTGGGACTAGCGGGTATCAATGAGCAGTTCTTC.

The chain recombines TRBV5-1 with TRBJ1-3; 11 bases match TRBD1. Germline lookup yields CDR1 SGHRS and CDR2 YFSETQ. The CDR3 is made up of 18 amino acids. With 1 base clipped from V and 1 base from J, the junction kept 7 bases outside the gene matches. The CDR3 bases are TGCGCCAGCAGCTTGAGATCCGGACAGGGGGCTTCTGGAAACACCATATATTTT. Its protein product is CASSLRSGQGASGNTIYF.

CDR3 nucleotides: TGTGCCAGCAGATCGCCGGCGGGGAGCTCCTACGAGCAGTACTTC. Translating it yields CASRSPAGSSYEQYF. The chain joins TRBV28 to TRBJ2-7, with D possibly matching TRBD2 (6 bases). In germline, CDR1 is MDHEN, CDR2 SYDVKM. The CDR3 is 15 residues long. V shed 6 bases and J shed 0 bases, with 15 bases lying between them.

The chain links TRBV6-5 to TRBJ2-6; D is undetermined. The germline V gene has CDR1 MNHEY and CDR2 SVGAGI. V lost 5 bases to trimming and J lost 0 bases, with 5 bases between them. The CDR3 runs to 14 residues. The CDR3 DNA reads TGTGCCAGCAGTCGTCGCTCTGGGGCCAACGTCCTGACTTTC. Its protein product is CASSRRSGANVLTF.